A single sample gave rise to the 19 T cell receptor beta chains below, sequenced in a study of vaccination and CD4 T cells after COVID-19. No cognate antigen is known for these TCRs. The Oncomine TCR Beta short-read assay generated sequence data from the DNA of cultured CD4+ T cells. In TCRdb, the PCR reads were re-called with MiXCR into one record per CDR3 protein. This table holds around 25,000 distinct CDR3 sequences, roughly 50% found once. As to treatment: roughly 10-day PBMC culture with coronavirus spike peptide pools or control peptides (ViraFEST assay). The source material was CD4+ T cells from blood, cultured in vitro. The receptors come from a human donor who had recovered from COVID-19.

This rearrangement joins TRBV20-1 to TRBJ2-1, with D tentatively TRBD2 (6 bases). Trimming removed 3 bases from V and 7 bases from J, with 7 bases in between. Per the germline V gene, CDR1 is DFQATT and CDR2 is SNEGSKA (reference sequence). The CDR3 loop spans 11 amino acids. Written as DNA, the CDR3 is TGCAGTGCTAGTGGGAGGAATGAGCAGTTCTTC. Translated, it gives CSASGRNEQFF.

The chain employs TRBV20-1 and TRBJ2-7, with 8 bases that match TRBD2. The CDR3 covers 17 residues. The V segment lost 3 bases and the J segment 3 bases; nucleotides outside the gene matches: 16. Germline CDR1 reads DFQATT; CDR2 reads SNEGSKA (reference sequence). The CDR3 DNA is TGCAGTGCTAGTAGGCGAGGGGAAACTAGCGGAGTCTACGAGCAGTACTTC. Protein: CSASRRGETSGVYEQYF.

The CDR3 DNA is TGTGCCAGCAGCCAGCCCGCAGGCAATGGCTACACCTTC. Translated: CASSQPAGNGYTF. This rearrangement joins TRBV7-2 to TRBJ1-2; no definite D call. The CDR3 is 13 amino acids. In germline, CDR1 is SGHTA, CDR2 FQGNSA. Trimming took 5 bases from V and 6 from J, leaving 13 bases between them.

The chain joins TRBV30 to TRBJ2-7; D is perhaps TRBD2 (5 bases). CDR1 GTSNPN and CDR2 SVGIG come from the germline V gene (reference sequence). The CDR3 is 11 amino acids. Trimming shortened V by 5 bases and J by 3 bases, and 8 bases separated the two germline ends. The CDR3 sequence: CAWGELYEQYF. The CDR3 DNA follows: TGTGCCTGGGGGGAGCTCTACGAGCAGTACTTC. The whole variable domain, filled in from reference TRBV30 and TRBJ2-7, reads SQTIHQWPATLVQPVGSPLSLECTVEGTSNPNLYWYRQAAGRGLQLLFYSVGIGQISSEVPQNLSASRPQDRQFILSSKKLLLSDSGFYLCAWGELYEQYFGPGTRLTVT.

This clonotype was seen more than once but under ten times. This chain joins TRBV11-3 and TRBJ2-5; 7 bases map to TRBD2. Germline-derived CDR1 and CDR2 are SGHNT and YENEEA. The CDR3 extends over 14 amino acids. Trimming took 3 bases from V and 5 from J; bases not matched to a gene: 6. CDR3 sequence: CASSFRGAGETQYF. The CDR3, as DNA: TGTGCCAGCAGCTTCCGGGGAGCGGGGGAGACCCAGTACTTC.

The gene calls are TRBV28 and TRBJ2-5, with a weak D call TRBD2 (7 bases). Trimming removed 6 bases at V and 2 bases at J, with 13 bases between. The CDR3 runs to 14 residues. Per the germline V gene, CDR1 is MDHEN and CDR2 is SYDVKM. The CDR3 reads CASSEGGGQETQYF. CDR3 DNA sequence: TGTGCCAGCAGCGAGGGGGGGGGGCAAGAGACCCAGTACTTC.

CDR3 residues: CASNGFRETQYF. The DNA for the CDR3 is TGCGCCAGCAATGGCTTCCGGGAGACCCAGTACTTC. The chain carries TRBV10-1 and TRBJ2-5; D not certain. Germline V CDR1 and CDR2: WNHNN, SYGVQD (reference sequence). The length of the CDR3 is 12 residues. V lost 7 bases and J lost 5, with 11 bases in between.

The V call is TRBV5-1, the J call TRBJ2-5; TRBD2 might be the D (5 bases). Germline V gene data show CDR1 as SGHRS and CDR2 as YFSETQ. The CDR3 spans 14 residues. Trimming shortened V by 4 bases and J by 4 bases, and 14 bases separated the two germline ends. The DNA of the CDR3 is TGCGCCAGCAGCCGGAGGAGTGGTTCAGAGACCCAGTACTTC. Its translation: CASSRRSGSETQYF.

This clonotype came up once. This chain connects TRBV6-2 or TRBV6-3 to TRBJ1-5; no clear D. The CDR3 runs 14 residues. Germline loops: CDR1 MNHEY, CDR2 SVGEGT. The V gene lost 4 bases and the J gene lost 3 bases, with 10 bases spanning the gap. The CDR3 coding sequence is TGTGCCAGCAGTTCCGTGGCAGTCAATCAGCCCCAGCATTTT. This codes for CASSSVAVNQPQHF.

The chain couples TRBV28 to TRBJ1-1, with D possibly matching TRBD1 (6 bases). Germline loops: CDR1 MDHEN, CDR2 SYDVKM. The CDR3 is 16 residues long. Trimming shortened V by 6 bases and J by 4 bases, and 21 bases separated the two germline ends. The CDR3 protein is CASSAIVIQGITEAFF. Written as DNA, the CDR3 is TGTGCCAGCAGCGCGATTGTTATACAGGGAATCACTGAAGCTTTCTTT.

This clonotype appeared a few times. The chain uses TRBV7-3 and TRBJ2-3, with TRBD2 as a possible D gene (6 bases). Germline V gene lookup returns CDR1 SGHTA and CDR2 FQGTGA. The CDR3 has 15 amino acids. V gave up 6 bases and J gave up 2 bases, with 15 bases separating them. The DNA for the CDR3 is TGTGCCAGCAGACTTACTGGCGGGGACACAGATACGCAGTATTTT. Translating it yields CASRLTGGDTDTQYF.

The chain links TRBV2 to TRBJ2-1; tentative D call: TRBD1 (6 bases). The germline gives CDR1 SNHLY, CDR2 FYNNEI. This CDR3 has 14 amino acids. Trimming took off 7 bases at V and 4 bases at J, with 14 bases between the two ends. The CDR3 spells CASKTPRGYNEQFF. CDR3 bases: TGTGCCAGCAAGACCCCGAGGGGGTACAATGAGCAGTTCTTC.

The chain recombines TRBV11-2 with TRBJ1-2; unclear D gene. Germline CDR1 SGHAT, CDR2 FQNNGV. CDR3 length: 13 residues. V gave up 0 bases and J gave up 2 bases, with 4 bases separating them. CDR3 sequence: CASSLDGNYGYTF. The CDR3 region has the DNA TGTGCCAGCAGCTTAGACGGAAACTATGGCTACACCTTC.

The chain joins TRBV7-3 to TRBJ2-2; a possible D gene is TRBD2 (5 bases). CDR1 is SGHTA and CDR2 is FQGTGA in the germline V gene. The ends were cut back, 5 bases at V and 2 bases at J, with 9 bases in the middle. The CDR3 is 14 amino acids. The CDR3 protein is CASSLTSNTGELFF. CDR3 nucleotide sequence: TGTGCCAGCAGCCTCACTAGTAACACCGGGGAGCTGTTTTTT.

The chain combines TRBV6-1 with TRBJ1-1; the match to TRBD1 covers 10 bases. The CDR3 contains 12 residues. Germline V lookup: CDR1 MNHNS, CDR2 SASEGT. J was trimmed by 11 bases and V by 4 bases; bases with no gene match: 4. The CDR3 loop is CASSGDRGRAFF. Here the CDR3 DNA reads TGTGCCAGCAGTGGTGACAGGGGGCGGGCTTTCTTT.

The chain joins TRBV6-1 to TRBJ1-1; tentative D call: TRBD1 (6 bases). This CDR3 has 16 amino acids. Trimming cost V 7 bases and J 3 bases, with 21 bases left between them. Germline values: CDR1 MNHNS, CDR2 SASEGT. CDR3 sequence reads: CASNRVPGARYTEAFF. In DNA, the CDR3 is TGTGCCAGCAATAGGGTCCCAGGGGCTCGATACACTGAAGCTTTCTTT.

This rearrangement joins TRBV5-4 to TRBJ1-2, with 7 bases fitting TRBD1. Germline V gene lookup returns CDR1 SGHNT and CDR2 YYREEE (reference sequence). Unmatched junction bases numbered 14, after V lost 0 bases and J lost 12 bases. There are 15 residues in the CDR3. CDR3 in amino acids: CASSLVEGGPNENTF. The CDR3 DNA reads as TGTGCCAGCAGCTTGGTTGAAGGGGGCCCAAATGAGAACACCTTC.

The chain recombines TRBV6-2 or TRBV6-3 with TRBJ1-2, with 8 bases aligning to TRBD1. V was pared by 6 bases and J by 0 bases, with 9 bases of the junction left unmatched. Germline V gene lookup returns CDR1 MNHEY and CDR2 SVGEGT. CDR3 size: 16 residues. CDR3 sequence reads: CASSPWGQATNYGYTF. The CDR3 DNA reads as TGTGCCAGCAGCCCGTGGGGACAGGCGACTAACTATGGCTACACCTTC.

The table lists this clonotype with a count of one. This chain links TRBV11-2 with TRBJ1-6, with unresolved D. The CDR3 consists of 14 residues. V was clipped by 3 bases and J by 6 bases, with 9 bases between them. Per the germline V gene, CDR1 is SGHAT and CDR2 is FQNNGV. The CDR3 DNA reads as TGTGCCAGCAGCTTCAGTCAGCCTAATTCACCCCTCCACTTT. This sequence encodes CASSFSQPNSPLHF.